The 17 T cell receptor beta chains listed next were all sequenced from one sample in a study of blood T cell repertoires in COVID-19. Produced via immunoSEQ multiplex PCR; TCRdb's table is partial and in-frame only. The sample holds some 130,000 clones; over 60% are singletons and the top ten take less than 2.5%. What was sequenced was peripheral blood. The receptors here all came from a woman aged 70-85 years with acute or convalescent COVID-19.

The J gene is TRBJ1-2, the V gene TRBV6-2 or TRBV6-3; D unresolved. The CDR3 is 11 amino acids. Germline V gene lookup returns CDR1 MNHEY and CDR2 SVGEGT. Trimming pared 6 bases from V and 6 bases from J, leaving 8 bases between. For the CDR3, the DNA is TGTGCCAGCAGCCTTCCAGATGGCTACACCTTC. Amino acid sequence: CASSLPDGYTF.

This clone was detected ten times or more. The genes are TRBV30 and TRBJ2-5; TRBD1 agrees at 8 bases. Germline trimming cut 2 bases from V and 5 bases from J; bases unmatched to any gene: 7. The CDR3 has 14 residues. Germline V lookup: CDR1 GTSNPN, CDR2 SVGIG (reference sequence). This CDR3 is CAWSLGQAGETQYF. The CDR3, as DNA: TGTGCCTGGAGTCTGGGACAGGCTGGGGAGACCCAGTACTTC.

The V gene is TRBV5-1, the J gene TRBJ2-2; perhaps TRBD2 as D (5 bases). Trimming shortened V by 2 bases and J by 0 bases, and 11 bases separated the two germline ends. The length of the CDR3 is 16 residues. Germline CDR1 reads SGHRS; CDR2 reads YFSETQ. The CDR3 DNA follows: TGCGCCAGCAGCTTTGATCGGGGTTCGAACACCGGGGAGCTGTTTTTT. Translation gives CASSFDRGSNTGELFF.

The V and J genes are TRBV6-5 and TRBJ1-5; possibly TRBD1 for D (6 bases). V lost 6 bases, J lost 4 bases, and 10 bases lay in between. The CDR3 loop spans 13 amino acids. Germline lookup yields CDR1 MNHEY and CDR2 SVGAGI. This chain's CDR3 is CASRWTENQPQHF. For the CDR3, the DNA is TGTGCCAGCAGATGGACAGAAAATCAGCCCCAGCATTTT.

The genes are TRBV2 and TRBJ2-7; D gene ambiguous. The length of the CDR3 is 11 residues. CDR1 and CDR2 from the germline V gene are SNHLY and FYNNEI. Trimming took off 10 bases at V and 0 bases at J, with 7 bases between the two ends. CDR3 bases: TGTGCCACGACAAGCTCCTACGAGCAGTACTTC. This translates into CATTSSYEQYF.

The rearrangement joins TRBV11-2 to TRBJ2-2, with D perhaps TRBD2 (5 bases). This CDR3 region has 15 residues. Trimming stripped 1 base from V and 2 bases from J, with 8 bases between. Per germline, CDR1 SGHAT and CDR2 FQNNGV. The CDR3 loop reads CASSLVPGNTGELFF. CDR3 nucleotide sequence: TGTGCCAGCAGCTTAGTCCCGGGAAACACCGGGGAGCTGTTTTTT.

V gene TRBV2 combines with J gene TRBJ1-1; TRBD1 is a possible D gene (5 bases). The CDR3 has 14 amino acids. Trimming shortened V by 3 bases and J by 4 bases, and 12 bases separated the two germline ends. CDR1 is SNHLY and CDR2 is FYNNEI in the germline V gene. The CDR3 loop reads CASSDLITGTEAFF. The DNA for the CDR3 is TGTGCCAGCAGTGACCTTATTACAGGCACTGAAGCTTTCTTT. The full variable domain, completed using reference TRBV2 and TRBJ1-1, is EPEVTQTPSHQVTQMGQEVILRCVPISNHLYFYWYRQILGQKVEFLVSFYNNEISEKSEIFDDQFSVERPDGSNFTLKIRSTKLEDSAMYFCASSDLITGTEAFFGQGTRLTVV.

This clone was observed a few times. V and J are TRBV3-1 (or the pseudogene TRBV3-2) and TRBJ1-1; 9 positions agree with TRBD1. The V segment lost 4 bases and the J segment 6 bases; nucleotides outside the gene matches: 6. Germline lookup yields CDR1 LGHDT and CDR2 YNNKEL (reference sequence). This CDR3 contains 14 residues. The CDR3 DNA reads TGTGCCAGCAGCCTCCTACAGGGGGCCCCTGAAGCTTTCTTT. It codes for CASSLLQGAPEAFF.

The chain combines TRBV4-1 with TRBJ2-5; 8 bases match TRBD2. The CDR3 length is 15 residues. V was clipped by 0 bases and J by 4 bases; unmatched bases: 4. Germline V gene lookup returns CDR1 MGHRA and CDR2 YSYEKL. The CDR3 bases are TGCGCCAGCAGCCAAGATGGGCGGGAGGTAGAGACCCAGTACTTC. This sequence encodes CASSQDGREVETQYF.

This clone was picked up one time. The chain links TRBV5-6 to TRBJ2-5, with 10 bases matching TRBD1. Germline V gives CDR1 SGHDT, CDR2 YYEEEE. This CDR3 is 15 amino acids long. V was clipped by 4 bases and J by 3 bases; unmatched bases: 6. The CDR3 DNA is TGTGCCAGCAGCCGGACAGGGGGTCGGAAAGAGACCCAGTACTTC. This translates into CASSRTGGRKETQYF. Full variable domain (outside the CDR3, taken from reference TRBV5-6 and TRBJ2-5): DAGVTQSPTHLIKTRGQQVTLRCSPKSGHDTVSWYQQALGQGPQFIFQYYEEEERQRGNFPDRFSGHQFPNYSSELNVNALLLGDSALYLCASSRTGGRKETQYFGPGTRLLVL.

This rearrangement joins TRBV12-5 to TRBJ2-1, with 11 bases identical to TRBD2. The CDR3 runs 16 residues. V shed 6 bases and J 9 bases; nucleotides not matched to a gene: 13. CDR1 and CDR2 (germline): LGHNT, FRNRAP. As DNA, the CDR3 is TGTGCTAGTGGCCTGGGACTAGCGGCCCGGGGAAGTGAGCAGTTCTTC. Its translation: CASGLGLAARGSEQFF. The variable domain in full, with the rest retrieved from reference TRBV12-5 and TRBJ2-1, is DARVTQTPRHKVTEMGQEVTMRCQPILGHNTVFWYRQTMMQGLELLAYFRNRAPLDDSGMPKDRFSAEMPDATLATLKIQPSEPRDSAVYFCASGLGLAARGSEQFFGPGTRLTVL.

The V call is TRBV7-6, the J call TRBJ1-1, with 7 bases fitting TRBD1. CDR1 and CDR2 (germline): SGHVS, FNYEAQ. The V and J ends lost 6 bases and 5 bases, in that order; junction bases with no gene match: 6. The length of the CDR3 is 13 residues. The CDR3 loop reads CASREQGWTEAFF. For the CDR3, the DNA is TGTGCCAGCAGAGAACAGGGGTGGACTGAAGCTTTCTTT. The full variable domain, with the rest looked up from reference TRBV7-6 and TRBJ1-1, is GAGVSQSPRYKVTKRGQDVALRCDPISGHVSLYWYRQALGQGPEFLTYFNYEAQQDKSGLPNDRFSAERPEGSISTLTIQRTEQRDSAMYRCASREQGWTEAFFGQGTRLTVV.

The chain links TRBV5-1 to TRBJ1-1; no firm D call. Germline V gene data show CDR1 as SGHRS and CDR2 as YFSETQ. The V end was cut by 4 bases, the J end by 10 bases, with 14 bases between. The CDR3 runs to 12 residues. Written as DNA, the CDR3 is TGCGCCAGCAGCCCAGGACCGGGGAGAGCTTTCTTT. Protein: CASSPGPGRAFF.

The chain employs TRBV18 and TRBJ2-7; D might be TRBD1 (6 bases). Germline V gene data show CDR1 as KGHSH and CDR2 as LQKENI. The CDR3 consists of 13 residues. Between the trimmed V and J ends, which lost 8 bases and 3 bases, there was a span of 14 bases. CDR3 nucleotides: TGTGCCAGCATAAAACAGGGCCTCTACGAGCAGTACTTC. Protein sequence: CASIKQGLYEQYF.

The CDR3 DNA is TGTGCCAGTAGTACCGGGACTAGCGGGGTCAACGAGCAGTACTTC. It translates to CASSTGTSGVNEQYF. The V and J genes are TRBV19 and TRBJ2-7; 13 bases map to TRBD2. The CDR3 is 15 residues long. CDR1 is LNHDA and CDR2 is SQIVND in the germline V gene (reference sequence). Trimming cost V 4 bases and J 5 bases; bases outside gene matches: 5.

This clone was found many times. J is TRBJ1-3 and V is TRBV19, with a weak D call TRBD1 (5 bases). Germline CDR1 and CDR2: LNHDA and SQIVND (reference sequence). Trimming pared 6 bases from V and 1 base from J, leaving 19 bases between. The CDR3 covers 17 residues. The CDR3 loop reads CASRKSGGVRSGNTIYF. For the CDR3, the DNA is TGTGCCAGTAGGAAATCTGGAGGGGTTCGGTCTGGAAACACCATATATTTT.

This clone has a handful of counts. The chain links TRBV4-1 to TRBJ2-5; 8 bases map to TRBD1. CDR1 is MGHRA, CDR2 YSYEKL, per germline. The V segment lost 0 bases and the J segment 5 bases; nucleotides outside the gene matches: 20. This CDR3 is 20 amino acids long. CDR3 region: CASSQEGYNRGQVRLETQYF. The CDR3 DNA follows: TGCGCCAGCAGCCAAGAAGGATACAACCGGGGACAGGTTCGACTGGAGACCCAGTACTTC.